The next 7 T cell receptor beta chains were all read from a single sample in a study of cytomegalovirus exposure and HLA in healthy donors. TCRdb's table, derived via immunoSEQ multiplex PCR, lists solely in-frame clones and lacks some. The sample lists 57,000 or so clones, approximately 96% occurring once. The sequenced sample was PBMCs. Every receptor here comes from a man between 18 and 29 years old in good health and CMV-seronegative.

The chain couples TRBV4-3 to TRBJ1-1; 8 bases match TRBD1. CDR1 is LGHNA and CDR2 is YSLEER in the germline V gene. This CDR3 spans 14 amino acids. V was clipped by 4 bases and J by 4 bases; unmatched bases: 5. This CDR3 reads CASSPTGAPTEAFF. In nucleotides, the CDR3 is TGCGCCAGCAGCCCGACAGGGGCGCCCACTGAAGCTTTCTTT.

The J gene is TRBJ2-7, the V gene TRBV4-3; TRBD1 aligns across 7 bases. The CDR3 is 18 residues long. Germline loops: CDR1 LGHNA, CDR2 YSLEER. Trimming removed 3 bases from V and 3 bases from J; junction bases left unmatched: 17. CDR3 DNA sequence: TGCGCCAGCAGCCATCATTCCCCGGGACAGAGGTTTGACTACGAGCAGTACTTC. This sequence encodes CASSHHSPGQRFDYEQYF.

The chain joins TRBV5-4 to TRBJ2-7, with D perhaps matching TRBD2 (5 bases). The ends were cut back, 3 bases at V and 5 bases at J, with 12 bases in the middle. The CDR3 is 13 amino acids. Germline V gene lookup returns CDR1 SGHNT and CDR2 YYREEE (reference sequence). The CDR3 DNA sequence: TGTGCCAGCAGCTGGAGACCGCGGGACGAGCAGTACTTC. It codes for CASSWRPRDEQYF.

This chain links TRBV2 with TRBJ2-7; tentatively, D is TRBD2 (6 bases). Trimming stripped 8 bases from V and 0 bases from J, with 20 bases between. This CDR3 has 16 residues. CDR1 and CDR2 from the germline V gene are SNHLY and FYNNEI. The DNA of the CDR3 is TGTGCCAGCGGAGGGTGGGGCGACAGCCGCTCCTACGAGCAGTACTTC. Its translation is CASGGWGDSRSYEQYF.

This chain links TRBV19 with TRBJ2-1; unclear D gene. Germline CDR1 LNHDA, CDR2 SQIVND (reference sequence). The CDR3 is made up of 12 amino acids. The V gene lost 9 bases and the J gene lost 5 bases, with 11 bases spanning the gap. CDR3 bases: TGTGCCAGCAGCCACCGGGACAATGAGCAGTTCTTC. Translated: CASSHRDNEQFF.

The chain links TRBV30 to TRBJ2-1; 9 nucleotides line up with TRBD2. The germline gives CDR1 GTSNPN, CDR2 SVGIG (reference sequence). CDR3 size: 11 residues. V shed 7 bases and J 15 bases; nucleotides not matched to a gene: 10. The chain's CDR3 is CASYTGLAPFF. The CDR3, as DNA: TGTGCCTCGTATACGGGACTAGCTCCGTTCTTC.

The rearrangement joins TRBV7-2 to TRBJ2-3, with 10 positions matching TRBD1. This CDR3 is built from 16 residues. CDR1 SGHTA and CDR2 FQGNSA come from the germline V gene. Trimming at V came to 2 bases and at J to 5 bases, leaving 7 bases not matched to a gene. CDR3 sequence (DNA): TGTGCCAGCAGCTTAAGGACAGGGGGATGGGGAGATACGCAGTATTTT. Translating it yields CASSLRTGGWGDTQYF.